This T cell receptor (beta chain) came from a study of graft-versus-host responses after intestinal transplantation. The wider study: Recipients uniformly received anti-thymocyte globulin induction, followed by tacrolimus and steroids for around 3 years.

The researchers put around 200,000 CFSE-labeled responder cells into plates with around 200,000 irradiated, violet-dye-labeled stimulator cells. Method: immunoSEQ multiplex PCR; TCRdb's copy keeps in-frame clones and lacks some. The sample shows about 17,000 clones, 38% of them seen only once. The receptor's source is a human patient who received an intestinal transplant. The material sequenced was alloreactive CD8+ T cells from a mixed lymphocyte reaction culture, taken before intestinal transplant. Subset defined: CFSE-low proliferating T cells sorted from roughly six-day pre-transplant mixed lymphocyte reaction (GvH or HvG direction).

The CDR3 DNA reads TGCGCCAGCAGCTTGGGCGCTGGGACCTACGAGCAGTACTTC. Translated, it gives CASSLGAGTYEQYF. V and J are TRBV5-1 and TRBJ2-7, with D uncertain. The germline V gene has CDR1 SGHRS and CDR2 YFSETQ. The ends were cut back, 0 bases at V and 2 bases at J, with 9 bases in the middle. CDR3 length equals 14 residues.